These 32 T cell receptor beta chains share one sample of origin, sequenced in a study of human T cells and chemical hapten exposure. Sample time point: patch test 1, 2 weeks after DPC sensitization. The treatment here: therapeutic diphenylcyclopropenone sensitization with weekly scalp DPC. TCRdb re-called the RACE reads through MiXCR, storing one row per CDR3 protein. The data contain about 380,000 distinct CDR3 sequences, approximately 4.4% of them singletons. Here the sequenced sample was whole blood, taken in connection with sensitization to the hapten diphenylcyclopropenone (DPC). The receptor set was obtained from a woman aged 50 to 65 with alopecia areata. Some clones in this sample may be carry-over from other donors' samples.

V gene TRBV10-3 combines with J gene TRBJ1-2, with TRBD1 identical over 9 bases. Trimming removed 7 bases from V and 4 bases from J; junction bases left unmatched: 10. Germline CDR1 is ENHRY and CDR2 is SYGVKD. The CDR3 runs 15 residues. The CDR3 here is CAITTTGGILYGYTF. The CDR3 bases are TGTGCCATCACCACGACAGGGGGAATCCTCTATGGCTACACCTTC.

This clonotype has a count of ten or more. The chain recombines TRBV5-1 with TRBJ1-1; possible D gene TRBD1, 6 bases. The CDR3 is made up of 15 amino acids. Germline V lookup: CDR1 SGHRS, CDR2 YFSETQ. Trimming took 1 base from V and 1 from J, leaving 11 bases between them. The CDR3 region is CASSLWGPPNTEAFF. As DNA, the CDR3 is TGCGCCAGCAGCTTGTGGGGGCCCCCGAACACTGAAGCTTTCTTT. The complete variable domain, with remaining parts taken from reference TRBV5-1 and TRBJ1-1, reads KAGVTQTPRYLIKTRGQQVTLSCSPISGHRSVSWYQQTPGQGLQFLFEYFSETQRNKGNFPGRFSGRQFSNSRSEMNVSTLELGDSALYLCASSLWGPPNTEAFFGQGTRLTVV.

This clonotype was counted a few times. The chain employs TRBV7-7 and TRBJ2-5; 7 bases align to TRBD1. CDR1 and CDR2 from the germline V gene are SSHAT and FNYEAQ (reference sequence). There are 15 residues in the CDR3. With V trimmed by 1 base and J by 0 bases, 2 bases remained unmatched. CDR3 protein: CASSLGDRNQETQYF. DNA for the CDR3: TGTGCCAGCAGCTTAGGGGACAGAAACCAAGAGACCCAGTACTTC.

The chain links TRBV29-1 to TRBJ1-1, with D uncertain. In germline, CDR1 is SQVTM, CDR2 ANQGSEA. Deletions cut 8 bases from V and 3 bases from J, with 10 bases between. CDR3 length: 11 amino acids. The CDR3: CSPQRDTEAFF. CDR3 coding DNA: TGCAGCCCCCAGAGGGACACTGAAGCTTTCTTT. The full variable domain, rest sourced from reference TRBV29-1 and TRBJ1-1, is SAVISQKPSRDICQRGTSLTIQCQVDSQVTMMFWYRQQPGQSLTLIATANQGSEATYESGFVIDKFPISRPNLTFSTLTVSNMSPEDSSIYLCSPQRDTEAFFGQGTRLTVV.

The V call is TRBV12-3 or TRBV12-4, the J call TRBJ1-6, with D unclear. The V and J ends lost 6 bases and 9 bases respectively, with 12 bases between them. The CDR3 runs to 13 residues. DNA of the CDR3: TGTGCCAGCAGCACCCTGGGCCTTTCACCCCTCCACTTT. The encoded protein is CASSTLGLSPLHF.

This clonotype was recorded at least ten times. The chain combines TRBV21-1 with TRBJ1-5; the D call TRBD1 from the table was never checked on the DNA. TRBV21-1 is described as a pseudogene. This CDR3 comprises 14 residues. This chain's CDR3 is CASSKPGSNQPQHF. In DNA, the CDR3 is TGTGCCAGCAGCAAACCAGGGAGCAATCAGCCCCAGCATTTT.

This clonotype has only a few counts. J is TRBJ1-5 and V is TRBV28, with TRBD1 as a possible D gene (6 bases). This CDR3 has 15 residues. Looked up from germline, CDR1 is MDHEN and CDR2 is SYDVKM. The V and J ends lost 7 bases and 4 bases respectively, with 17 bases between them. The CDR3 here is CASTPPGQLNQPQHF. CDR3 coding DNA: TGTGCCAGCACCCCTCCGGGACAACTTAATCAGCCCCAGCATTTT.

This clonotype was counted at least ten times. This rearrangement joins TRBV13 to TRBJ2-2; 8 nucleotides agree with TRBD1. J lost 1 base, V lost 3 bases, and 4 bases had no gene match. This CDR3 has 16 residues. Per germline, CDR1 PRHDT and CDR2 FYEKMQ (reference sequence). CDR3: CASSLRGTGNTGELFF. As DNA, the CDR3 is TGTGCCAGCAGCTTGAGAGGGACAGGGAACACCGGGGAGCTGTTTTTT.

This clonotype was seen a few times. V usage is TRBV6-6 and J usage is TRBJ1-1; no firm D call. V lost 8 bases to trimming and J lost 4 bases, with 20 bases between them. CDR3 length: 15 residues. Germline V gene lookup returns CDR1 MNHNY and CDR2 SVGAGI (reference sequence). CDR3 sequence (DNA): TGTGCCAGCCTGAGTTTTCGGAGCCTGGCCACTGAAGCTTTCTTT. Residues: CASLSFRSLATEAFF.

This clonotype was counted ten times or more. The V gene is TRBV20-1, the J gene TRBJ2-5, with 9 bases that match TRBD2. Germline loops: CDR1 DFQATT, CDR2 SNEGSKA (reference sequence). J lost 5 bases, V lost 6 bases, and 13 bases had no gene match. The CDR3 loop spans 15 amino acids. CDR3 nucleotide sequence: TGCAGTGCACCTGCGCTAGCGGGGAAGGTGGAGACCCAGTACTTC. Protein product: CSAPALAGKVETQYF.

The chain carries TRBV6-5 and TRBJ2-5; 8 bases align to TRBD1. V was pared by 3 bases and J by 5 bases, with 8 bases of the junction left unmatched. This CDR3 has 15 amino acids. Germline V gene sequence: CDR1 MNHEY, CDR2 SVGAGI. CDR3 protein: CASSYGTGEVETQYF. The CDR3 nucleotides are TGTGCCAGCAGTTATGGGACAGGTGAAGTGGAGACCCAGTACTTC.

The V gene is TRBV5-6, the J gene TRBJ1-4; no clear D. CDR3 length equals 15 residues. Germline V gene data show CDR1 as SGHDT and CDR2 as YYEEEE. The ends were cut back, 4 bases at V and 8 bases at J, with 18 bases in the middle. For the CDR3, the DNA is TGTGCCAGCAGCCCGACGAGGAGGGATCGAGAAAAACTGTTTTTT. It codes for CASSPTRRDREKLFF.

J is TRBJ2-1 and V is TRBV3-1, with 9 bases lining up with TRBD2. V shed 1 base and J 3 bases; nucleotides not matched to a gene: 4. The CDR3 runs to 16 residues. Germline V gene data show CDR1 as LGHDT and CDR2 as YNNKEL (reference sequence). CDR3 in DNA: TGTGCCAGCAGCCAAGGGCGGGGGGGCCGCTACAATGAGCAGTTCTTC. It encodes CASSQGRGGRYNEQFF.

The rearrangement joins TRBV7-2 to TRBJ2-1; possible D gene TRBD2, 5 bases. Germline V lookup: CDR1 SGHTA, CDR2 FQGNSA. Trimming shortened V by 1 base and J by 4 bases, and 8 bases separated the two germline ends. This CDR3 has 14 residues. CDR3 residues: CASSLEGLYNEQFF. For the CDR3, the DNA is TGTGCCAGCAGCTTAGAAGGACTTTACAATGAGCAGTTCTTC.

This chain connects TRBV18 to TRBJ1-1; D is undetermined. V was clipped by 2 bases and J by 1 base, with 8 bases between them. Germline values: CDR1 KGHSH, CDR2 LQKENI. CDR3 length equals 14 residues. CDR3 sequence (DNA): TGTGCCAGCTCACCAGAACAGACGAACACTGAAGCTTTCTTT. It codes for CASSPEQTNTEAFF.

This clonotype showed up many times. V is TRBV4-2 and J is TRBJ2-3; weak D call: TRBD1 (5 bases). CDR1 and CDR2 from the germline V gene are LGHNA and YNFKEQ. V shed 0 bases and J shed 4 bases, with 11 bases lying between them. This CDR3 spans 15 amino acids. DNA for the CDR3: TGTGCCAGCAGCCAAGAGGACATGGGCGCAGATACGCAGTATTTT. Translating it yields CASSQEDMGADTQYF.

The sample holds many counts of this clonotype. The V gene is TRBV7-2, the J gene TRBJ2-3, with 7 bases aligning to TRBD2. The length of the CDR3 is 16 residues. Germline V gene lookup returns CDR1 SGHTA and CDR2 FQGNSA. Unmatched junction bases numbered 11, after V lost 2 bases and J lost 6 bases. CDR3 nucleotide sequence: TGTGCCAGCAGCTTATCAGGCGGGAGTCCGACGGATACGCAGTATTTT. Its translation: CASSLSGGSPTDTQYF.

The sample holds many counts of this clonotype. The V and J genes are TRBV6-2 or TRBV6-3 and TRBJ2-5; 8 nucleotides align to TRBD2. Germline CDR1 reads MNHEY; CDR2 reads SVGEGT. The CDR3 totals 14 residues. Germline trimming cut 3 bases from V and 5 bases from J; bases unmatched to any gene: 5. In DNA form, the CDR3 reads TGTGCCAGCAGTTATATGCAGCGGGAGGAGACCCAGTACTTC. It encodes CASSYMQREETQYF.

This clonotype was picked up many times. CDR3 sequence (DNA): TGCGCCAGCAGCTTTCAGGGGGCCACTGAAGCTTTCTTT. It specifies CASSFQGATEAFF. The chain joins TRBV5-1 to TRBJ1-1, with 8 bases identical to TRBD1. Per the germline V gene, CDR1 is SGHRS and CDR2 is YFSETQ. This CDR3 has 13 residues. V trimming: 2 bases; J trimming: 4 bases; junction bases outside the gene matches: 1.

The V gene is TRBV12-3 or TRBV12-4, the J gene TRBJ1-1; D is uncertain. V lost 3 bases to trimming and J lost 7 bases, with 9 bases between them. The CDR3 has 12 residues. The CDR3 DNA reads TGTGCCAGCAGTTTTCGAGGGCATGAAGCTTTCTTT. Its protein is CASSFRGHEAFF.

This clonotype has ten or more counts. The chain links TRBV2 to TRBJ1-5; 8 nucleotides match TRBD1. Looked up from germline, CDR1 is SNHLY and CDR2 is FYNNEI. This CDR3 has 16 amino acids. V was pared by 2 bases and J by 6 bases, with 9 bases of the junction left unmatched. The chain's CDR3 is CASSETGGLQGQPQHF. In nucleotides, the CDR3 is TGTGCCAGCAGTGAAACAGGGGGACTACAGGGTCAGCCCCAGCATTTT.

This clonotype was detected many times. In DNA, the CDR3 is TGTGCCAGCAACGGAAGCCCTGGCTCTGGGGCCAACGTCCTGACTTTC. This translates into CASNGSPGSGANVLTF. The rearrangement joins TRBV6-1 to TRBJ2-6; D is unclear. V lost 7 bases, J lost 0 bases, and 13 bases lay in between. Germline V gene data show CDR1 as MNHNS and CDR2 as SASEGT. The CDR3 is 16 amino acids.

This chain joins TRBV6-2 or TRBV6-3 and TRBJ1-1, with D tentatively TRBD1 (6 bases). The length of the CDR3 is 13 residues. V lost 8 bases, J lost 1 base, and 11 bases lay in between. Germline values: CDR1 MNHEY, CDR2 SVGEGT. CDR3 in amino acids: CASAKQGNTEAFF. Written as DNA, the CDR3 is TGTGCCAGCGCAAAACAGGGGAACACTGAAGCTTTCTTT.

V is TRBV7-9 and J is TRBJ2-3; D may be TRBD1 or TRBD2 (5 bases each). Germline CDR1 and CDR2: SEHNR and FQNEAQ (reference sequence). CDR3 length equals 14 residues. Trimming took off 6 bases at V and 4 bases at J, with 14 bases between the two ends. The DNA for the CDR3 is TGTGCCAGCAGGAACCCGGGGCCAGCAGATACGCAGTATTTT. Protein: CASRNPGPADTQYF.

This clonotype was found a few times. The gene calls are TRBV2 and TRBJ1-1; 8 bases map to TRBD1. The CDR3 runs to 15 residues. CDR1 and CDR2 (germline): SNHLY, FYNNEI. The V gene end was trimmed by 6 bases and the J gene end by 1 base; junction bases not matched to a gene: 7. This chain's CDR3 is CASRLTGGENTEAFF. The CDR3 DNA follows: TGTGCCAGCAGGCTAACAGGGGGGGAGAACACTGAAGCTTTCTTT.

This clonotype occurred many times. The V and J genes are TRBV29-1 and TRBJ1-1, with D perhaps matching TRBD1 (5 bases). There are 11 residues in the CDR3. V was shortened by 7 bases and J by 1 base, with 7 bases between the two germline ends. Per the germline V gene, CDR1 is SQVTM and CDR2 is ANQGSEA. The CDR3 reads CSGGENTEAFF. CDR3 DNA sequence: TGCAGCGGAGGGGAGAACACTGAAGCTTTCTTT.

CDR3 protein: CASSYQDRALYNSPLHF. CDR3 nucleotides: TGTGCCAGCAGTTACCAGGACAGGGCCCTCTATAATTCACCCCTCCACTTT. The rearrangement uses TRBV6-6 and TRBJ1-6, with 8 bases identical to TRBD1. The CDR3 contains 17 residues. V trimming: 2 bases; J trimming: 3 bases; junction bases outside the gene matches: 6. The germline V gene has CDR1 MNHNY and CDR2 SVGAGI (reference sequence).

This clonotype came up many times. The chain combines TRBV2 with TRBJ2-3; D may be TRBD2 (6 bases). Germline lookup yields CDR1 SNHLY and CDR2 FYNNEI. The CDR3 runs to 16 residues. V was shortened by 7 bases and J by 0 bases, with 17 bases between the two germline ends. The CDR3 nucleotides read TGTGCCAGCATCCGAGGGACTTCAATTAGCACAGATACGCAGTATTTT. Translation gives CASIRGTSISTDTQYF.

The chain links TRBV10-2 to TRBJ1-4, with no clear D. Trimming removed 2 bases at V and 0 bases at J, with 10 bases between. This CDR3 comprises 16 residues. Germline values: CDR1 WSHSY, CDR2 SAAADI. The CDR3 reads CASSEGRRATNEKLFF. CDR3 coding DNA: TGCGCCAGCAGTGAGGGACGGCGTGCAACTAATGAAAAACTGTTTTTT.

This clonotype has just a few counts. This chain connects TRBV4-1 to TRBJ1-5, with unresolved D. The CDR3 is 14 amino acids. From germline, CDR1 is MGHRA and CDR2 YSYEKL. The ends were cut back, 1 base at V and 7 bases at J, with 11 bases in the middle. For the CDR3, the DNA is TGCGCCAGCAGCCAAGTCGATGAGTCCCAGCCCCAGCATTTT. Amino acids: CASSQVDESQPQHF.

The CDR3 reads CASSLEARPQETQYF. CDR3 bases: TGTGCCAGCAGCTTAGAAGCCAGGCCCCAAGAGACCCAGTACTTC. The chain joins TRBV11-2 to TRBJ2-5; no reliable D call. Trimming stripped 0 bases from V and 1 base from J, with 9 bases between. Germline loops: CDR1 SGHAT, CDR2 FQNNGV. The CDR3 loop spans 15 amino acids.

This clonotype was observed at least ten times. The V and J genes are TRBV7-2 and TRBJ1-1; D is perhaps TRBD1 (5 bases). The germline V gene has CDR1 SGHTA and CDR2 FQGNSA. The CDR3 is made up of 13 amino acids. With 0 bases removed from V and 11 bases from J, the gap between germline ends came to 13 bases. CDR3 DNA: TGTGCCAGCAGCTTAGCCGACAGTCCTAGGGCTTTCTTT. Protein sequence: CASSLADSPRAFF.